This T cell receptor beta chain was identified during a study of cytomegalovirus exposure and HLA in healthy donors. With 60 Vbeta and 13 Jbeta primers, the PCR was carried out. Assay used: immunoSEQ multiplex PCR; TCRdb lists only in-frame clones, some missing. The listing contains about 140,000 clones. The CDR3 extends over 16 amino acids. The sample consisted of PBMCs. This TCR was recovered from a woman between 18 and 30 years old in good health and CMV-seronegative. The chain carries TRBV21-1 and TRBJ1-1; TRBD1, the table's D call, lacks a check against the DNA. TRBV21-1 counts as a pseudogene. The CDR3 DNA sequence: TGTGCCAGCAGCTGGGACAGGGAGGAACATCGGACTGAAGCTTTCTTT. Its protein is CASSWDREEHRTEAFF.